This T cell receptor beta chain was recorded in a study of identical twins. The study's findings and limits: Excess low generation probability was seen in twin-shared out-of-frame alpha sequences. Insertions were fewer in abundant cord blood beta clonotypes, whereas memory repertoires showed none of this pattern.

This clonotype was found a few times. The antigen is unknown. Through template switching, a universal primer site was introduced, and the cDNA contained unique molecular identifiers. TCRdb re-called the 5' RACE reads through MiXCR, storing one row per CDR3 protein. Of 690,000 or so distinct CDR3 sequences in the sample, over 5% are singletons; the top ten hold 1.5% to 2%. Sample: naive T cells sorted from blood. The TCR sequence derives from a man between 18 and 35 years old in good health.

The CDR3 bases are TGTGCCTGGAGGTATAGCACAGATACGCAGTATTTT. This codes for CAWRYSTDTQYF. V usage is TRBV30 and J usage is TRBJ2-3; D is ambiguous. Germline values: CDR1 GTSNPN, CDR2 SVGIG (reference sequence). V gave up 3 bases and J gave up 0 bases, with 4 bases separating them. The CDR3 spans 12 residues.